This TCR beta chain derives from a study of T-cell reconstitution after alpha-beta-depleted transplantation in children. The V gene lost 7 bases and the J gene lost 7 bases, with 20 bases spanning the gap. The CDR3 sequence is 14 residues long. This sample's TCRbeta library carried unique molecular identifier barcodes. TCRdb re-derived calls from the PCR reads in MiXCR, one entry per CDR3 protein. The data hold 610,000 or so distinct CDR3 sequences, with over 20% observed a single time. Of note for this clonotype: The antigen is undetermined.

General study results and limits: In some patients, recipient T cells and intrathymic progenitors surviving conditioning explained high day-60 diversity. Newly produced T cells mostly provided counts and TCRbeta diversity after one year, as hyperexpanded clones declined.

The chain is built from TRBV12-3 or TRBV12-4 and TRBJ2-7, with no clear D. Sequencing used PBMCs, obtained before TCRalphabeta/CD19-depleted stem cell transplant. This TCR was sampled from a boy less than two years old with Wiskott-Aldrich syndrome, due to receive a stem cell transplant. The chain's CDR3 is CASTAHGTPMEQYF. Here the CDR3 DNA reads TGTGCCAGCACCGCCCATGGCACTCCGATGGAGCAGTACTTC.